Listed below are T cell receptor beta chains from one sample, sequenced in a study of blood T cell repertoires in COVID-19. The table came from immunoSEQ multiplex PCR; TCRdb's copy has only in-frame clones and leaves some out. Seen here are some 180,000 clones, roughly 80% observed once, and the top ten hold about 8.8%. Sequencing used peripheral blood. These receptors all stem from a woman over 75 with COVID-19, enrolled during active disease. Each CDR3 is given with its conserved first and last residue. Fields, in order: CDR3 protein, V gene, J gene, D gene. D genes are given only for firm matches.

CDR3 protein: CASSPRGSGGASNTQYF; V gene: TRBV7-8; J gene: TRBJ2-3; D gene: TRBD2
CDR3 protein: CATSDSGQGWNQPQHF; V gene: TRBV24-1; J gene: TRBJ1-5; D gene: TRBD1
CDR3 protein: CASSQGQGLYGYTF; V gene: TRBV3-1/TRBV3-2; J gene: TRBJ1-2; D gene: -
CDR3 protein: CASSLLDSSGNTIYF; V gene: TRBV18; J gene: TRBJ1-3; D gene: -
CDR3 protein: CASSSPAPGTNQPQHF; V gene: TRBV28; J gene: TRBJ1-5; D gene: -
CDR3 protein: CASSRDSPPEAFF; V gene: TRBV5-1; J gene: TRBJ1-1; D gene: TRBD1
CDR3 protein: CATAKGQGGKPQHF; V gene: TRBV15; J gene: TRBJ1-5; D gene: -
CDR3 protein: CASSQGVRGGERTNYGYTF; V gene: TRBV3-1/TRBV3-2; J gene: TRBJ1-2; D gene: TRBD1
CDR3 protein: CASSQAGPIGGTQYF; V gene: TRBV3-1/TRBV3-2; J gene: TRBJ2-3; D gene: -
CDR3 protein: CAAKGQTNTEAFF; V gene: TRBV10-3; J gene: TRBJ1-1; D gene: -
CDR3 protein: CASSSSGLKNTGELFF; V gene: TRBV5-1; J gene: TRBJ2-2; D gene: -
CDR3 protein: CASSLQYEQYF; V gene: TRBV11-2; J gene: TRBJ2-7; D gene: -
CDR3 protein: CASSLTQGDNQPQHF; V gene: TRBV6-5; J gene: TRBJ1-5; D gene: TRBD1
CDR3 protein: CSVDVPGNYGYTF; V gene: TRBV29-1; J gene: TRBJ1-2; D gene: -
CDR3 protein: CASSLIVSEAFF; V gene: TRBV12-3/TRBV12-4; J gene: TRBJ1-1; D gene: -
CDR3 protein: CAIAQGLNTEAFF; V gene: TRBV6-5; J gene: TRBJ1-1; D gene: -
CDR3 protein: CASSGSRLTYGYTF; V gene: TRBV9; J gene: TRBJ1-2; D gene: -
CDR3 protein: CASSPRTGSVNSPLHF; V gene: TRBV18; J gene: TRBJ1-6; D gene: TRBD1
CDR3 protein: CASSLRLAGAGELFF; V gene: TRBV11-3; J gene: TRBJ2-2; D gene: TRBD2
CDR3 protein: CASRIGTGLTYEQYF; V gene: TRBV6-5; J gene: TRBJ2-7; D gene: TRBD1
CDR3 protein: CASSDDRGNSPLHF; V gene: TRBV5-4; J gene: TRBJ1-6; D gene: TRBD1
CDR3 protein: CSVEGGRRVDEQFF; V gene: TRBV29-1; J gene: TRBJ2-1; D gene: -
CDR3 protein: CASSPSQGEKLFF; V gene: TRBV3-1/TRBV3-2; J gene: TRBJ1-4; D gene: -
CDR3 protein: CASSQEGQTGPNQPQHF; V gene: TRBV4-1; J gene: TRBJ1-5; D gene: -
CDR3 protein: CASIKRGSLNYGYTF; V gene: TRBV6-5; J gene: TRBJ1-2; D gene: -
CDR3 protein: CATSRDGVGGETQYF; V gene: TRBV15; J gene: TRBJ2-5; D gene: -
CDR3 protein: CASSLGAGYYGYTF; V gene: TRBV28; J gene: TRBJ1-2; D gene: -
CDR3 protein: CASSLAPSINIQYF; V gene: TRBV11-2; J gene: TRBJ2-4; D gene: -
CDR3 protein: CASSYGGSRTDTQYF; V gene: TRBV6-5; J gene: TRBJ2-3; D gene: TRBD2
CDR3 protein: CASSVQGQNEKLFF; V gene: TRBV9; J gene: TRBJ1-4; D gene: -
CDR3 protein: CASRIRGLADYEQYF; V gene: TRBV11-3; J gene: TRBJ2-7; D gene: TRBD2
CDR3 protein: CASSLQGGNTEAFF; V gene: TRBV5-1; J gene: TRBJ1-1; D gene: -
CDR3 protein: CASSVGVRNEQFF; V gene: TRBV9; J gene: TRBJ2-1; D gene: -
CDR3 protein: CASSSGQGSSDEQFF; V gene: TRBV11-3; J gene: TRBJ2-1; D gene: TRBD1
CDR3 protein: CAISAAGTGGMGPQHF; V gene: TRBV10-3; J gene: TRBJ1-5; D gene: TRBD1
CDR3 protein: CASRTGYEQYF; V gene: TRBV12-3/TRBV12-4; J gene: TRBJ2-7; D gene: -
CDR3 protein: CASSTWTSGGTDTQYF; V gene: TRBV5-1; J gene: TRBJ2-3; D gene: TRBD2
CDR3 protein: CASSLERTSVQFF; V gene: TRBV7-2; J gene: TRBJ2-1; D gene: TRBD2
CDR3 protein: CASTIPGSRNQPQHF; V gene: TRBV19; J gene: TRBJ1-5; D gene: -
CDR3 protein: CASSQGGRQFDEQYF; V gene: TRBV4-2; J gene: TRBJ2-7; D gene: -
CDR3 protein: CATATGGNTGELFF; V gene: TRBV5-1; J gene: TRBJ2-2; D gene: TRBD1
CDR3 protein: CASSGGTATNEKLFF; V gene: TRBV5-1; J gene: TRBJ1-4; D gene: TRBD1
CDR3 protein: CASNALTGEAQHF; V gene: TRBV6-5; J gene: TRBJ1-5; D gene: TRBD1